Listed below are T cell receptor beta chains from one sample, sequenced in a study of response to subunit inactivated influenza vaccine. TCRdb re-analysed the RT-PCR reads in MiXCR, keeping a single row per CDR3 protein. The table lists about 530,000 distinct CDR3 sequences, approximately 12% of them singletons. Sequencing used PBMCs from blood, obtained more than 35 days after vaccination. The receptors here all came from a man aged 50-59 years who received an inactivated influenza vaccine. Both conserved end residues are part of each CDR3. A D gene is named only where the DNA matches it firmly. Rows give clone size only sometimes, using once, few, many, or a class for an expanded clone.

V,D,size,J,DNA,CDR3
TRBV7-6,TRBD1,few,TRBJ1-3,TGTGCCAGCAGTCCGGGACAGGGGCCTGGAAACACCATATATTTT,CASSPGQGPGNTIYF
TRBV11-1,-,-,TRBJ2-1,TGTGCCAGCAGCTTGCCCCTCCGGGGGCTCTCCTACAATGAGCAGTTCTTC,CASSLPLRGLSYNEQFF
TRBV5-6,TRBD2,-,TRBJ2-3,TGTGCCAGCAGATTACCCCCGGGACTAGCGGACACAGATACGCAGTATTTT,CASRLPPGLADTDTQYF
TRBV28,-,-,TRBJ2-3,TGTGCCAGCAGTTGGGGGCCCGGTACGCAGTATTTT,CASSWGPGTQYF
TRBV28,-,-,TRBJ2-6,TGTGCCAGCAGTTTACTGGTCTCTGGGGCCAACGTCCTGACTTTC,CASSLLVSGANVLTF
TRBV6-1,TRBD2,few,TRBJ2-7,TGTGCCAGCATTGGGACTACCGGTGGAGAAAAGTACGAGCAGTACTTC,CASIGTTGGEKYEQYF
TRBV15,TRBD2,-,TRBJ2-2,TGTGCCACCGAAACACTAGCGGGAGTTCGCACCGGGGAGCTGTTTTTT,CATETLAGVRTGELFF
TRBV20-1,TRBD1,many,TRBJ1-1,TGCAGTGCTAGTCCTCGGACAGGAGCCTTCTTT,CSASPRTGAFF
TRBV28,-,few,TRBJ2-7,TGTGCCAGCACCGGGACCGATCGTTACGAGCAGTACTTC,CASTGTDRYEQYF
TRBV29-1,-,few,TRBJ2-1,TGCAGCGTTGGGGCGGGACTCGAGGAGCAGTTCTTC,CSVGAGLEEQFF
TRBV6-2/TRBV6-3,-,few,TRBJ2-1,TGTGCCAGCAGTTACGATCCGGGACAAGTCCGCTCCTACAATGAGCAGTTCTTC,CASSYDPGQVRSYNEQFF
TRBV20-1,TRBD2,-,TRBJ2-5,TGCAGTTCTAACGGGAGGGCCCGGGAGACCCAGTACTTC,CSSNGRARETQYF
TRBV7-8,-,many,TRBJ2-1,TGTGCCAGCAGCCCTGATACACGCTCCTACAATGAGCAGTTCTTC,CASSPDTRSYNEQFF
TRBV20-1,-,-,TRBJ2-2,TGCTGCGCTAGAGATGAATGGGGAAAGTGGGACACCGGGGAGCTGTTTTTT,CCARDEWGKWDTGELFF
TRBV11-2,TRBD2,many,TRBJ2-3,TGTGCCAGCAGCTCCGGGGGGGCTAGCACAGATACGCAGTATTTT,CASSSGGASTDTQYF
TRBV28,-,-,TRBJ1-1,TGTGCCAGCAGTTCGCCGGGGGGGGTGAACACTGAAGCTTTCTTT,CASSSPGGVNTEAFF
TRBV18,TRBD1,few,TRBJ1-5,TGTGCCAGCTCACCGGGACAGACTCATCAGCCCCAGCATTTT,CASSPGQTHQPQHF
TRBV6-5,TRBD2,many,TRBJ2-3,TGTGCCAGCAGGTCCCGACTAGCTGGCACAGATACGCAGTATTTT,CASRSRLAGTDTQYF
TRBV4-1,TRBD1,-,TRBJ1-2,TGCGCCAGCAGCGGGACAGGGTTCTATGGCTACACCTTC,CASSGTGFYGYTF
TRBV29-1,-,-,TRBJ1-5,TGCAGCGTTTGGGCCGCCGTAGGCGATCAGCCCCAGCATTTT,CSVWAAVGDQPQHF
TRBV23-1,-,-,TRBJ2-7,TGCGCCAGCAGTCAATCCTGGGCCCGGGTTCCCTACGAGCAGTACTTC,CASSQSWARVPYEQYF
TRBV29-1,-,-,TRBJ1-2,TGCAGCGTTGAGGGTGGTGGGGGCGTCTATGGCTACACCTTC,CSVEGGGGVYGYTF
TRBV4-2,TRBD1,few,TRBJ1-1,TGTGCCAGCAGCCAAGATGGCCAGGGGGGCGCTGAAGCTTTCTTT,CASSQDGQGGAEAFF
TRBV20-1,-,few,TRBJ2-7,TGCAGTGCTCCTTCCGGGACTTACTACGAGCAGTACTTC,CSAPSGTYYEQYF
TRBV9,-,many,TRBJ2-5,TGTGCCAGCAATGATGGGACGGACCAAGAGACCCAGTACTTC,CASNDGTDQETQYF
TRBV20-1,-,many,TRBJ2-1,TGCAGTGCTAGATCCACTTTGACTACGACCTACAATGAGCAGTTCTTC,CSARSTLTTTYNEQFF
TRBV7-2,TRBD2,-,TRBJ2-1,TGTGCCAGCAGCAGATCCGGGACTAGCGGGTATGAGCAGTTCTTC,CASSRSGTSGYEQFF
TRBV7-9,-,few,TRBJ2-2,TGTGCCAGCAGCACGCGGTCCCCGGGAGTGACCGGGGAGCTGTTTTTT,CASSTRSPGVTGELFF
TRBV12-3/TRBV12-4,-,-,TRBJ1-5,TGTGCCAGCAGTTTAGTTCCTCACGGAAATCAGCCCCAGCATTTT,CASSLVPHGNQPQHF
TRBV12-3/TRBV12-4,-,-,TRBJ2-3,TGTGCCAGCAGTTCGGGCAGGGGTTGGGCAGATACGCAGTATTTT,CASSSGRGWADTQYF
TRBV12-3/TRBV12-4,-,-,TRBJ1-1,TGTGCCAGCAGAGGAGGGGTGGGCACTGAAGCTTTCTTT,CASRGGVGTEAFF
TRBV4-2,TRBD1,many,TRBJ2-7,TGTGCCAGCAGCCAAGATAGGTCCGGGACAGGGAACGAGCAGTACTTC,CASSQDRSGTGNEQYF
TRBV12-3/TRBV12-4,TRBD1,few,TRBJ2-7,TGTGCCAGCGGGAACCAGGGGGCTCGTTACGAGCAGTACTTC,CASGNQGARYEQYF
TRBV19,-,once,TRBJ2-1,TGTGCCGCGGGGTACAATGAGCAGTTCTTC,CAAGYNEQFF